The 25 T cell receptor beta chains below come from one sample, sequenced in a study of T cell changes during pregnancy in multiple sclerosis. Sequencing used immunoSEQ multiplex PCR; TCRdb keeps in-frame clones, though not all of them. The sample has fewer than 55,000 clones; almost 90% are singletons. The input for sequencing was peripheral blood, taken after pregnancy. The receptor source for this set is a female donor in good health, enrolled as a control in a pregnancy study.

CDR3 residues: CASSVPSGLKNIQYF. Here the CDR3 DNA reads TGCGCCAGCAGTGTGCCTAGCGGGTTGAAAAACATTCAGTACTTC. The chain couples TRBV10-2 to TRBJ2-4; 8 bases agree with TRBD2. Germline V lookup: CDR1 WSHSY, CDR2 SAAADI. CDR3 size: 15 residues. With 4 bases clipped from V and 4 bases from J, the junction kept 6 bases outside the gene matches.

The chain employs TRBV12-1 and TRBJ1-1. TRBV12-1 is reported as a pseudogene. The CDR3 runs 16 residues. CDR3 sequence reads: CASRHCDGGGNTEAFF. The CDR3 coding sequence is TGTGCCAGCAGACATTGTGATGGGGGAGGGAACACTGAAGCTTTCTTT.

The chain joins TRBV5-1 to TRBJ1-4; D gene unclear. The V and J ends lost 5 bases and 0 bases respectively, with 8 bases between them. Germline CDR1 is SGHRS and CDR2 is YFSETQ. The CDR3 covers 14 residues. The CDR3 DNA sequence: TGCGCCAGCAGGGGAGATGCAACTAATGAAAAACTGTTTTTT. Protein: CASRGDATNEKLFF.

This clone was observed a handful of times. The rearrangement links TRBV6-6 to TRBJ1-5, with a possible D match to TRBD1 (5 bases). The CDR3 contains 12 residues. The V end was cut by 6 bases, the J end by 2 bases, with 5 bases between. Germline V gene lookup returns CDR1 MNHNY and CDR2 SVGAGI (reference sequence). The DNA of the CDR3 is TGTGCCAGCAGACAGGGCAATCAGCCCCAGCATTTT. It encodes CASRQGNQPQHF.

The chain joins TRBV6-1 to TRBJ1-1, with D possibly TRBD1 on 5 matching bases. The CDR3 contains 13 residues. Germline CDR1 reads MNHNS; CDR2 reads SASEGT. Between the trimmed V and J ends, which lost 5 bases and 3 bases, there was a span of 10 bases. The CDR3 spells CASSKWGDTEAFF. The CDR3 bases are TGTGCCAGCAGTAAATGGGGGGACACTGAAGCTTTCTTT.

V and J are TRBV5-4 and TRBJ1-1; D unclear. The CDR3 extends over 14 amino acids. Per germline, CDR1 SGHNT and CDR2 YYREEE (reference sequence). The V gene lost 1 base and the J gene lost 5 bases, with 12 bases spanning the gap. The CDR3 bases are TGTGCCAGCAGCTTGCCCGGTCGGGGAACTGAAGCTTTCTTT. This sequence encodes CASSLPGRGTEAFF.

The chain has TRBV9 and TRBJ2-7, with D tentatively TRBD2 (6 bases). This CDR3 region has 15 residues. V dropped 0 bases and J dropped 2 bases, with 12 bases sitting between them. Per the germline V gene, CDR1 is SGDLS and CDR2 is YYNGEE. DNA for the CDR3: TGTGCCAGCAGCGTAGCGGCGGGGAGGACCTACGAGCAGTACTTC. This encodes CASSVAAGRTYEQYF.

The chain combines TRBV6-5 with TRBJ1-2; TRBD1 matches at 9 bases. The CDR3 is made up of 13 amino acids. Germline V CDR1 and CDR2: MNHEY, SVGAGI. The trim removed 6 bases at V and 7 bases at J, leaving 6 bases unmatched. CDR3 sequence reads: CASRDTGGSGYTF. In nucleotides, the CDR3 is TGTGCCAGCAGGGACACAGGGGGCTCTGGCTACACCTTC.

The chain combines TRBV27 with TRBJ2-1; 7 nucleotides align to TRBD2. CDR3 size: 15 residues. The germline V gene has CDR1 MNHEY and CDR2 SMNVEV (reference sequence). V was clipped by 5 bases and J by 8 bases; unmatched bases: 12. The CDR3 DNA sequence: TGTGCCAGCAGTGTAAACCCCTCAGGGAGGGATGAGCAGTTCTTC. Translation: CASSVNPSGRDEQFF.

The table lists this clone with a count of one. The J gene is TRBJ2-1, the V gene TRBV18; TRBD2 might be the D (6 bases). Germline V CDR1 and CDR2: KGHSH, LQKENI. CDR3 length: 16 amino acids. V was pared by 4 bases and J by 2 bases, with 15 bases between. This chain's CDR3 is CASSLASAAAYNEQFF. The CDR3, as DNA: TGTGCCAGCTCACTCGCTAGCGCCGCCGCCTACAATGAGCAGTTCTTC.

The CDR3 loop is CASARINYGYTF. In DNA, the CDR3 is TGTGCCAGCGCGCGGATTAACTATGGCTACACCTTC. The gene calls are TRBV11-3 and TRBJ1-2; D ambiguous. Germline loops: CDR1 SGHNT, CDR2 YENEEA. This CDR3 has 12 amino acids. V lost 8 bases, J lost 1 base, and 8 bases lay in between.

This CDR3 reads CASSLLTGLRVQDTEAFF. DNA for the CDR3: TGTGCCAGCAGTTTATTAACCGGACTACGTGTTCAGGACACTGAAGCTTTCTTT. The chain employs TRBV27 and TRBJ1-1; D is ambiguous. Germline V gene data show CDR1 as MNHEY and CDR2 as SMNVEV (reference sequence). The CDR3 has 18 amino acids. The V gene lost 1 base and the J gene lost 3 bases, with 21 bases spanning the gap.

The V call is TRBV5-1, the J call TRBJ2-7; TRBD2 aligns across 7 bases. The V gene end was trimmed by 0 bases and the J gene end by 3 bases; junction bases not matched to a gene: 6. Germline loops: CDR1 SGHRS, CDR2 YFSETQ. This CDR3 spans 15 amino acids. The CDR3 DNA sequence: TGCGCCAGCAGCTTGGAAGGGACTAACATCTACGAGCAGTACTTC. This gives the protein CASSLEGTNIYEQYF. The variable domain in full, with the rest retrieved from reference TRBV5-1 and TRBJ2-7, is KAGVTQTPRYLIKTRGQQVTLSCSPISGHRSVSWYQQTPGQGLQFLFEYFSETQRNKGNFPGRFSGRQFSNSRSEMNVSTLELGDSALYLCASSLEGTNIYEQYFGPGTRLTVT.

The rearrangement links TRBV18 to TRBJ2-7; D possibly corresponds to TRBD2 (6 bases). Germline values: CDR1 KGHSH, CDR2 LQKENI. CDR3 size: 15 residues. The V gene lost 6 bases and the J gene lost 1 base, with 16 bases spanning the gap. The DNA of the CDR3 is TGTGCCAGCTCCCTCGGGGTTGGGGGGTCCTACGAGCAGTACTTC. It yields the protein CASSLGVGGSYEQYF.

This clone was detected once. This chain links TRBV7-2 with TRBJ2-2; TRBD1 aligns across 11 bases. The CDR3 contains 15 residues. V shed 5 bases and J 4 bases; nucleotides not matched to a gene: 3. Germline V gene data show CDR1 as SGHTA and CDR2 as FQGNSA. CDR3 sequence reads: CASSPGTGGTGELFF. The CDR3, as DNA: TGTGCCAGCAGCCCCGGGACAGGGGGCACCGGGGAGCTGTTTTTT.

The chain employs TRBV7-8 and TRBJ1-2, with TRBD1 as a possible D gene (5 bases). Trimming took off 5 bases at V and 7 bases at J, with 23 bases between the two ends. There are 16 residues in the CDR3. The V gene's germline CDR1 is SGHVS and CDR2 FQNEAQ. The CDR3 loop is CASSRNPHSRDGGYTF. The DNA for the CDR3 is TGTGCCAGCAGCCGAAACCCGCATTCCAGGGATGGTGGCTACACCTTC.

The chain links TRBV7-9 to TRBJ2-1; TRBD2 might be the D (6 bases). CDR1 and CDR2 from the germline V gene are SEHNR and FQNEAQ (reference sequence). The CDR3 consists of 15 residues. V lost 4 bases to trimming and J lost 2 bases, with 12 bases between them. The CDR3 coding sequence is TGTGCCAGCAGCTGGTCGGGACTCCCCTACAATGAGCAGTTCTTC. Translation: CASSWSGLPYNEQFF.

The chain employs TRBV7-7 and TRBJ1-1; TRBD1 matches 8 bases. CDR3 length equals 17 residues. The germline V gene encodes CDR1 SSHAT and CDR2 FNYEAQ (reference sequence). Losses at the gene ends were 5 bases for V and 0 bases for J; bases not matched to a gene: 11. CDR3 protein: CASSPFRQGSMNTEAFF. CDR3 coding DNA: TGTGCCAGCAGCCCCTTTAGACAGGGGAGCATGAACACTGAAGCTTTCTTT.

The chain uses TRBV29-1 and TRBJ2-1; possible D gene TRBD2, 5 bases. In germline, CDR1 is SQVTM, CDR2 ANQGSEA. This CDR3 region has 13 residues. V gave up 5 bases and J gave up 5 bases, with 13 bases separating them. CDR3 loop: CSVSGSGNNEQFF. The DNA for the CDR3 is TGCAGCGTTAGCGGAAGTGGGAACAATGAGCAGTTCTTC.

The chain is built from TRBV11-2 and TRBJ2-7, with 9 bases matching TRBD1. The CDR3 spans 14 residues. From germline, CDR1 is SGHAT and CDR2 FQNNGV. The ends lost 4 bases at V and 7 bases at J; junction bases unmatched: 8. CDR3 sequence (DNA): TGTGCCAGCAGCTCGGACAGGGGAGTGTGGGAGCAGTACTTC. Its translation: CASSSDRGVWEQYF.

The chain combines TRBV5-4 with TRBJ2-1, with 9 bases that match TRBD1. The CDR3 totals 14 residues. The germline gives CDR1 SGHNT, CDR2 YYREEE (reference sequence). Trimming removed 7 bases from V and 6 bases from J; junction bases left unmatched: 8. This CDR3 reads CASRRDRVINEQFF. CDR3 bases: TGTGCCAGCCGCCGGGACAGGGTCATCAATGAGCAGTTCTTC.

Turning to this clone: The germline gene is not matched at one end of the junction; a read error may be the cause. The chain joins TRBV4-1 to TRBJ2-7; the D gene is possibly TRBD1 (6 bases). The CDR3 is made up of 16 amino acids. The germline gives CDR1 MGHRA, CDR2 YSYEKL. The CDR3 region is CASSQEGTGTPYVQYF. CDR3 bases: TGCGCCAGCAGCCAAGAAGGTACAGGGACCCCCTACGTGCAGTACTTC.

This chain links TRBV5-8 with TRBJ2-5; 10 positions match TRBD2. The CDR3 contains 16 residues. After removal of 0 bases from V and 1 base from J, the junction contained 3 bases not matched to a gene. Germline V lookup: CDR1 SGHTS, CDR2 YDEGEE. CDR3 in DNA: TGTGCCAGCAGCTTGGGAACTAGCGGGGTCCAAGAGACCCAGTACTTC. This encodes CASSLGTSGVQETQYF.

The CDR3 protein is CASSYHLGAANTEAFF. Written as DNA, the CDR3 is TGTGCCAGCAGTTACCATCTGGGGGCTGCGAACACTGAAGCTTTCTTT. The chain uses TRBV6-5 and TRBJ1-1, with a weak D call TRBD1 (6 bases). Germline lookup yields CDR1 MNHEY and CDR2 SVGAGI. V lost 2 bases and J lost 1, with 14 bases in between. The CDR3 runs to 16 residues.

The chain joins TRBV4-3 to TRBJ2-2, with 8 nucleotides matching TRBD2. CDR1 is LGHNA, CDR2 YSLEER, per germline. CDR3 length: 18 residues. V shed 1 base and J 1 base; nucleotides not matched to a gene: 8. CDR3 loop: CASSQVGRGGMNTGELFF. The DNA for the CDR3 is TGCGCCAGCAGCCAAGTCGGCCGGGGGGGGATGAACACCGGGGAGCTGTTTTTT.